This entry lists 19 T cell receptor beta chains sequenced from one sample in a study of molecular identifiers for immune sequencing clone quantification. TCRdb re-derived calls from the PCR reads in MiXCR, one entry per CDR3 protein. The table shows about half a million distinct CDR3 sequences, with about 22% occurring only once. Sequencing input: naive CD8+ T cells from blood, with Jurkat cell RNA spiked in. Subset denoted: FACS-sorted CD8+CD4-CCR7+CD45RA+ naive T cells. The receptor source for this set is a human donor in good health. Some libraries in this study had Jurkat cell RNA spiked in.

About this clonotype: This may arise from a read error, as a much more abundant clone is one base away. J is TRBJ1-1 and V is TRBV29-1; D gene uncertain. Germline loops: CDR1 SQVTM, CDR2 ANQGSEA. This CDR3 has 12 residues. The CDR3 spells CSSGGRNAEAFF. For the CDR3, the DNA is TGCAGCTCCGGCGGGAGGAACGCTGAAGCTTTCTTT.

There are many counts of this clonotype. The gene calls are TRBV7-9 and TRBJ2-7, with 13 bases that match TRBD2. J gave up 5 bases and V 6 bases, and 7 bases lay outside the gene matches. The CDR3 totals 15 residues. Per the germline V gene, CDR1 is SEHNR and CDR2 is FQNEAQ (reference sequence). The CDR3 region is CASSRRTSGGHEQYF. The CDR3 DNA is TGTGCCAGCAGTCGAAGGACTAGCGGGGGCCACGAGCAGTACTTC.

This chain connects TRBV19 to TRBJ2-1; 7 bases align to TRBD2. The V and J ends lost 1 base and 4 bases, in that order; junction bases with no gene match: 7. CDR1 is LNHDA, CDR2 SQIVND, per germline (reference sequence). This CDR3 region has 16 residues. As DNA, the CDR3 is TGTGCCAGTAGTATAGGTGGGCTAGCGGAGTACAATGAGCAGTTCTTC. Translation: CASSIGGLAEYNEQFF.

This clonotype was seen ten or more times. The CDR3 bases are TGTGCCAGCAGTGAGGGACTCCCCTACGAGCAGTACTTC. This translates into CASSEGLPYEQYF. The gene calls are TRBV2 and TRBJ2-7; weak D call: TRBD2 (6 bases). Germline V gene sequence: CDR1 SNHLY, CDR2 FYNNEI. CDR3 size: 13 residues. Trimming removed 3 bases at V and 2 bases at J, with 8 bases between.

This clonotype was seen more than once but under ten times. The rearrangement links TRBV9 to TRBJ2-3; TRBD2 aligns across 12 bases. Trimming at V came to 4 bases and at J to 2 bases, leaving 5 bases not matched to a gene. Looked up from germline, CDR1 is SGDLS and CDR2 is YYNGEE. This CDR3 spans 16 amino acids. The CDR3 DNA reads TGTGCCAGCAGCCTCAGGACTAGCGGGATCACAGATACGCAGTATTTT. It specifies CASSLRTSGITDTQYF.

In regard to this clonotype: This clone may be a read error of a much larger clone one base away. This chain uses TRBV5-1 with TRBJ2-7; the match to TRBD1 covers 7 bases. This CDR3 comprises 14 residues. CDR1 SGHRS and CDR2 YFSETQ come from the germline V gene. V shed 2 bases, J shed 2 bases, and the junction held 4 bases outside the gene matches. CDR3 DNA sequence: TGCGCCAGCAGCTTTGACAGGGTCCCCTACGAGCAGTACTTC. Translation gives CASSFDRVPYEQYF. Variable domain in full (rest from reference TRBV5-1 and TRBJ2-7): KAGVTQTPRYLIKTRGQQVTLSCSPISGHRSVSWYQQTPGQGLQFLFEYFSETQRNKGNFPGRFSGRQFSNSRSEMNVSTLELGDSALYLCASSFDRVPYEQYFGPGTRLTVT.

This clonotype was picked up many times. The genes are TRBV2 and TRBJ1-1, with D uncertain. Germline CDR1 is SNHLY and CDR2 is FYNNEI. With 1 base removed from V and 1 base from J, the gap between germline ends came to 1 base. The CDR3 is 12 residues long. The CDR3 DNA is TGTGCCAGCAGTGAAGGGAACACTGAAGCTTTCTTT. Its translation is CASSEGNTEAFF. The variable domain in full, with the rest retrieved from reference TRBV2 and TRBJ1-1, is EPEVTQTPSHQVTQMGQEVILRCVPISNHLYFYWYRQILGQKVEFLVSFYNNEISEKSEIFDDQFSVERPDGSNFTLKIRSTKLEDSAMYFCASSEGNTEAFFGQGTRLTVV.

This clonotype occurred many times. This rearrangement joins TRBV5-6 to TRBJ2-3; D unresolved. Germline-derived CDR1 and CDR2 are SGHDT and YYEEEE. The V gene lost 4 bases and the J gene lost 4 bases, with 19 bases spanning the gap. The CDR3 consists of 16 residues. DNA for the CDR3: TGTGCCAGCAGCCTGGACCGGCTGAACCTAGCAGATACGCAGTATTTT. It codes for CASSLDRLNLADTQYF.

This clonotype was seen only a few times. V is TRBV5-6 and J is TRBJ1-4; 7 nucleotides align to TRBD1. The CDR3 is 15 amino acids. CDR1 is SGHDT and CDR2 is YYEEEE in the germline V gene. Trimming cost V 2 bases and J 4 bases; bases outside gene matches: 5. The CDR3 loop is CASSLVRDSNEKLFF. The CDR3 region has the DNA TGTGCCAGCAGCTTAGTCCGGGACAGTAATGAAAAACTGTTTTTT.

This clonotype was observed a handful of times. The rearrangement links TRBV6-1 to TRBJ1-5, with 7 positions matching TRBD1. V dropped 3 bases and J dropped 8; count of bases not matched to a gene: 19. The length of the CDR3 is 18 residues. Germline CDR1 MNHNS, CDR2 SASEGT. The DNA for the CDR3 is TGTGCCAGCAGTGAGTCGTGGGAAGGGGGCTGGGGTAGAAAGCCCCAGCATTTT. Its translation is CASSESWEGGWGRKPQHF.

In regard to this clonotype: A much bigger clone sits one base away, suggesting this may be a read error. The chain combines TRBV5-6 with TRBJ2-4, with 12 bases that match TRBD2. This CDR3 contains 22 residues. Per germline, CDR1 SGHDT and CDR2 YYEEEE. V trimming: 2 bases; J trimming: 0 bases; junction bases outside the gene matches: 18. For the CDR3, the DNA is TGTGCCAGCAGCTTATACCACCTAGCGGGAGGGCCAAAAGAGCTAGCCAAAAACATTCAGTACTTC. This encodes CASSLYHLAGGPKELAKNIQYF. Full variable domain (remainder filled in from reference TRBV5-6 and TRBJ2-4): DAGVTQSPTHLIKTRGQQVTLRCSPKSGHDTVSWYQQALGQGPQFIFQYYEEEERQRGNFPDRFSGHQFPNYSSELNVNALLLGDSALYLCASSLYHLAGGPKELAKNIQYFGAGTRLSVL.

This clonotype has at least ten counts. The J gene is TRBJ1-5, the V gene TRBV6-4; D gene unclear. Germline V CDR1 and CDR2: MRHNA, SNTAGT. Deletions cut 2 bases from V and 8 bases from J, with 28 bases between. The length of the CDR3 is 19 residues. DNA for the CDR3: TGTGCCAGCAGTGACGATAACTTTGTAGATCCCCTTATCATCAAGCCCCAGCATTTT. This translates into CASSDDNFVDPLIIKPQHF.

Notes on this clonotype: Just one base apart from a much larger clone, this may be a read error. CDR3 loop: CSNRPDRAGINEKLFF. The CDR3 nucleotides read TGCAGCAACAGGCCTGACAGGGCTGGAATTAATGAAAAACTGTTTTTT. The chain links TRBV29-1 to TRBJ1-4, with 7 bases matching TRBD1. V shed 8 bases and J 4 bases; nucleotides not matched to a gene: 16. This CDR3 is 16 amino acids long. CDR1 and CDR2 (germline): SQVTM, ANQGSEA.

This clonotype was seen ten or more times. The chain carries TRBV30 and TRBJ2-7; D is unresolved. The germline V gene has CDR1 GTSNPN and CDR2 SVGIG (reference sequence). The CDR3 has 13 amino acids. Trimming cost V 0 bases and J 6 bases, with 12 bases left between them. The CDR3 region has the DNA TGTGCCTGGAGTGTTTCCATCCTGGGCGAGCAGTACTTC. Translating gives CAWSVSILGEQYF.

In regard to this clonotype: A much larger clone sits a single nucleotide away, making a read error possible. The rearrangement joins TRBV20-1 to TRBJ2-3; no clear D gene. CDR1 is DFQATT, CDR2 SNEGSKA, per germline (reference sequence). V lost 2 bases and J lost 5, with 17 bases in between. The CDR3 is made up of 15 amino acids. CDR3 sequence reads: CSARPLEIRGDTQYF. CDR3 DNA sequence: TGCAGTGCTAGACCCCTGGAGATTCGCGGAGATACGCAGTATTTT.

This clonotype appeared many times. J is TRBJ2-7 and V is TRBV7-9, with TRBD2 identical over 7 bases. The germline V gene has CDR1 SEHNR and CDR2 FQNEAQ (reference sequence). The CDR3 has 14 residues. The J segment lost 4 bases and the V segment lost 5 bases, leaving 8 bases of the junction unmatched. CDR3 sequence (DNA): TGTGCCAGCAGCGCCCTAGCGGAGAATTACGAGCAGTACTTC. This encodes CASSALAENYEQYF.

This clonotype was recorded at least ten times. This chain joins TRBV20-1 and TRBJ2-7; no definite D call. Trimming removed 3 bases at V and 1 base at J, with 19 bases between. This CDR3 has 16 amino acids. Germline CDR1 and CDR2: DFQATT and SNEGSKA (reference sequence). The CDR3 nucleotides read TGCAGTGCTAGTGTGGTAGCCGCCACAAGTTCCTACGAGCAGTACTTC. Translating gives CSASVVAATSSYEQYF.

The rearrangement links TRBV27 to TRBJ1-3; no definite D call. CDR3 size: 15 residues. The germline gives CDR1 MNHEY, CDR2 SMNVEV (reference sequence). V lost 3 bases and J lost 2, with 11 bases in between. The CDR3 is CASSFVPTAGNTIYF. The DNA for the CDR3 is TGTGCCAGCAGTTTCGTCCCCACGGCTGGAAACACCATATATTTT.

The chain recombines TRBV7-9 with TRBJ1-2, with 7 bases lining up with TRBD1. CDR1 is SEHNR and CDR2 is FQNEAQ in the germline V gene (reference sequence). The CDR3 runs to 14 residues. Germline trimming cut 5 bases from V and 4 bases from J; bases unmatched to any gene: 7. CDR3 nucleotide sequence: TGTGCCAGCAGCCCCGCAGGGGGATTCTATGGCTACACCTTC. Residues: CASSPAGGFYGYTF.